This TCR beta chain was profiled in a study of CD8+ T cells in alopecia areata. About the study: Patients in the treated group were given tofacitinib by mouth, 5 to 10 mg twice a day. Study-wide findings and caveats: Tofacitinib delivered significant drops in scalp clonality and in expanded CD8+ clones among the top 100.

cDNA serving as the sequencing template came from extracted, reverse transcribed RNA. Libraries were prepared by immunoSEQ multiplex PCR; TCRdb keeps only in-frame clonotypes and omits some of them. The sample carries 130,000 to 150,000 clones, roughly four fifths recorded once. As concerns this clone: As yet, its antigen is unknown.

Treatment indicated: oral pan-JAK inhibitor, 5-10 mg twice daily. Those with alopecia areata gave lesional scalp punch biopsies and peripheral blood. J gave up 8 bases and V 1 base, and 7 bases lay outside the gene matches. This CDR3 is built from 14 residues. Germline CDR1 MGHRA, CDR2 YSYEKL. The sample in question was CD8+ T cells sorted from blood, obtained at week 4, from a patient treated with tofacitinib. V usage is TRBV4-1 and J usage is TRBJ1-1; 7 bases are a match to TRBD1. The receptor was isolated from a human donor with alopecia areata. The CDR3 reads CASSQVLGRGEAFF. Here the CDR3 DNA reads TGCGCCAGCAGCCAAGTTCTTGGCAGGGGGGAAGCTTTCTTT.